This T cell receptor beta chain was sequenced during a study of T-cell memory formation after mild COVID-19. Overall study findings and caveats: Among contracting clones, CD4+ were mainly CM/EM and CD8+ enriched in EMRA.

As for this clonotype: Its cognate antigen is unknown.

This CDR3 spans 17 amino acids. V was cut by 5 bases and J by 7 bases, with 21 bases left in between. TCRdb analysed the 5' RACE reads with MiXCR anew, one entry per CDR3 protein. This repertoire shows hundreds of thousands of distinct CDR3 sequences, 18% found once; its top ten account for roughly 12%. The chain combines TRBV12-3 or TRBV12-4 with TRBJ1-6, with D possibly being TRBD1 (6 bases). Sequenced input: PBMCs or a T cell subset sorted from them (not recorded which). The sequence came from an adult woman who had mild COVID-19 (a few samples of this study predate the infection). Cell type and time point are not known. The CDR3 reads CASSPYHKQGSNSPLHF. DNA for the CDR3: TGTGCCAGCAGTCCCTACCACAAACAGGGAAGCAATTCACCCCTCCACTTT.